This TCR beta chain was sequenced during a study of T cell repertoires in cytomegalovirus infection. At the level of the study: Both a matching HLA type and CMV infection were indicated by public TCR beta signatures.

Trimming pared 5 bases from V and 8 bases from J, leaving 21 bases between. Germline CDR1 is SGHTA and CDR2 is FQGNSA. This CDR3 has 15 residues. This clonotype was detected many times. TCRdb analysed the reads with MiXCR anew, one entry per CDR3 protein. Of approximately 150,000 distinct CDR3 sequences in the sample, roughly 6.5% are singletons; the top ten hold roughly 18%. The source is a human donor in good health (CMV status not recorded). Some clones in this sample may be carry-over from other donors' samples. This chain uses TRBV7-2 with TRBJ1-2; D not certain. The sequenced sample consisted of PBMCs. CDR3 in DNA: TGTGCCAGCAGCGTGCGTCATGGGAGGCAAGGGGGCTACACCTTC. This sequence encodes CASSVRHGRQGGYTF.